This record covers a single T cell receptor (beta chain). Antigen unknown. The read is 3 residues too short to cover the CDR3 end, so that end is filled in from the germline J gene. Sequencing used immunoSEQ multiplex PCR; TCRdb keeps in-frame clones, though not all of them. This sample contains fewer than 35,000 clones. This record belongs to a study of T cells in women clearing cervical HPV infection. Study findings and constraints: CIN3+ cases had significantly higher TCR repertoire richness than controls, but evenness did not differ. Cases carried less TRBV6-7 than controls: around 0.11% versus 0.15%.

J lost 2 bases, V lost 7 bases, and 13 bases had no gene match. This CDR3 contains 17 residues. CDR1 is DFQATT, CDR2 SNEGSKA, per germline (reference sequence). Specimen: blood buffy coat. The chain is built from TRBV20-1 and TRBJ2-7, with 14 nucleotides matching TRBD2. The source of this sequence is a woman aged 18-70 years with a cervical HPV16 infection that either progressed to CIN3+ or cleared (not recorded which). CDR3 sequence reads: CSGSTSGGAFNPYEQYF. CDR3 DNA, as far as it was read: TGCAGTGGATCGACTAGCGGGGGGGCCTTTAACCCCTACGAG.